The clone carrying this T cell receptor beta chain was recorded at least ten times. Its antigen is unknown. A universal primer site arose from template switching, and cDNA bore unique molecular identifiers. TCRdb processed the 5' RACE reads anew with MiXCR; each CDR3 protein has one entry. In the table there are 550,000 to 700,000 distinct CDR3 sequences, over 8.5% of which are singletons. This entry belongs to a study of identical twins. Broader study findings: Insertion counts were lower in abundant cord blood beta clonotypes, a trend that memory repertoires did not show.

CDR1 is DFQATT, CDR2 SNEGSKA, per germline (reference sequence). The CDR3 sequence is 13 residues long. The V gene lost 5 bases and the J gene lost 0 bases, with 10 bases spanning the gap. These data were also reused for a study on yellow fever vaccine responses in identical twins.

Sequencing was carried out using PBMCs. The chain links TRBV20-1 to TRBJ2-5; unclear D gene. The sequence was obtained from a woman aged 18-30 years in good health. CDR3 amino acids: CSAFTANQETQYF. The CDR3 DNA is TGCAGTGCTTTTACAGCGAACCAAGAGACCCAGTACTTC.